This T cell receptor beta chain was recovered during a study of OX40 agonist ivuxolimab in advanced cancers. Study in general: Ivuxolimab, an antibody that agonizes OX40 (CD134), was administered to the patients. Findings and limits, study-wide: There were also nonresponders showing low normalized T-cell clonal expansion.

Systemic immunosuppression or a history of autoimmune disease excluded patients. The V gene end was trimmed by 5 bases and the J gene end by 8 bases; junction bases not matched to a gene: 1. Germline V lookup: CDR1 LGHNA, CDR2 YSLEER. CDR3 size: 14 residues. TCRdb's copy holds only in-frame clones and misses some; the assay was immunoSEQ multiplex PCR. The sample has 12,000 or so clones; approximately 90% are singletons. Note on this clone: The antigen remains unidentified.

J is TRBJ2-3 and V is TRBV4-3; 16 nucleotides align to TRBD2. This clonotype was sampled from an adult with an advanced solid tumor such as melanoma, head and neck, liver or kidney cancer. Sequenced material: CD4+ or CD8+ T cells sorted from blood, taken in a trial of the OX40 agonist ivuxolimab. The CDR3 reads CASSGTSGRGTQYF. Here the CDR3 DNA reads TGCGCCAGCAGCGGGACTAGCGGGAGGGGTACGCAGTATTTT.